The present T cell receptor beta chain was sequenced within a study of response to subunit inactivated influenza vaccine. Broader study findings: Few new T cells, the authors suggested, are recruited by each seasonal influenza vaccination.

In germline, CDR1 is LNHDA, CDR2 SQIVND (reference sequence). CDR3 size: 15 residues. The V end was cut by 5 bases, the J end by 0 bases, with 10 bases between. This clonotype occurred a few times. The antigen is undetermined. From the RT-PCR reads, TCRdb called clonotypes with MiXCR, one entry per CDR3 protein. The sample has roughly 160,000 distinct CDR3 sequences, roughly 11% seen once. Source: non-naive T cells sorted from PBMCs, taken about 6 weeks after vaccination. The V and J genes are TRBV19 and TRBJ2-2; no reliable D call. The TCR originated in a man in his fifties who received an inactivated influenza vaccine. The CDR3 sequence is CASSPRATNTGELFF. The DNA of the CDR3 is TGTGCCAGTAGTCCTCGGGCCACGAACACCGGGGAGCTGTTTTTT.